The present entry profiles one TCR beta chain with its context. This sample was taken from a study of sequential checkpoint blockade in melanoma. Overall study: Randomization was 1:1 between first-line nivolumab→ipilimumab and ipilimumab→nivolumab.

Trimming pared 5 bases from V and 9 bases from J, leaving 17 bases between. There are 15 residues in the CDR3. Germline loops: CDR1 MDHEN, CDR2 SYDVKM. The treatment was: randomized to nivolumab then ipilimumab (arm A) or the reverse (arm B). Live CD3+CD8+ CD19− CD56− cells were sorted from PBMCs. The assay was immunoSEQ multiplex PCR, and TCRdb's table has in-frame clones only and misses some. This table holds about 12,000 clones, around two thirds found once. Sequences were derived from CD8+ T cells sorted from blood (inferred from file names), sampled from a patient given nivolumab and ipilimumab in sequence. V gene TRBV28 combines with J gene TRBJ1-6, with a weak D call TRBD1 (5 bases). The origin of this receptor is a human donor with melanoma. CDR3 in DNA: TGTGCCAGCAGTGACGGACAAGGTAGTCTTTCACCCCTCCACTTT. Translating it yields CASSDGQGSLSPLHF. Full variable domain (outside the CDR3, taken from reference TRBV28 and TRBJ1-6): DVKVTQSSRYLVKRTGEKVFLECVQDMDHENMFWYRQDPGLGLRLIYFSYDVKMKEKGDIPEGYSVSREKKERFSLILESASTNQTSMYLCASSDGQGSLSPLHFGNGTRLTVT.